This T cell receptor (beta chain) was identified in a study of beta chain features in type 1 diabetes. Study results and caveats: Type 1 diabetes patients had moderately but significantly shorter TCRB CDR3s in all four CD4+ subsets. The study found fewer insertions and more deletions at VDJ junctions in type 1 diabetes patients.

The whole isolated RNA underwent reverse transcription, so sequencing captured expressed TCRB transcripts. The table came from immunoSEQ multiplex PCR; TCRdb's copy has only in-frame clones and leaves some out. The sample lists 250,000 to 350,000 clones, 12% to 15% seen once, with 6.7% in the top ten. On this clone: Its antigen remains unidentified.

The CDR3 spans 15 residues. The V gene's germline CDR1 is KGHSH and CDR2 LQKENI. V was shortened by 3 bases and J by 8 bases, with 16 bases between the two germline ends. The sequencing sample was made of central memory CD4+ T cells from blood. This rearrangement joins TRBV18 to TRBJ1-4; D might be TRBD1 (6 bases). This TCR derives from a man younger than 40 in good health. The CDR3 here is CASSPTGGTGEKLFF. CDR3 DNA: TGTGCCAGCTCACCGACAGGTGGGACGGGAGAAAAACTGTTTTTT.